This is a list of T cell receptor beta chains from one sample in a study of blood T cell repertoires in COVID-19. The repertoire was sequenced with immunoSEQ multiplex PCR; TCRdb's copy has only in-frame clones and lacks some. The profile shows about 190,000 clones, under 80% of them singletons. The sequenced sample was peripheral blood. Every receptor here comes from a woman in her forties or fifties with acute or convalescent COVID-19. Both conserved end residues are part of each CDR3.

V: TRBV6-5; J: TRBJ2-3; CDR3: CASSRVWTDTQYF
V: TRBV7-9; J: TRBJ1-5; CDR3: CASSLASVKGEQPQHF
V: TRBV3-1/TRBV3-2; J: TRBJ2-7; CDR3: CASSQATGGTYEQYF
V: TRBV28; J: TRBJ1-1; CDR3: CASSSRVTEAFF
V: TRBV5-6; J: TRBJ1-3; CDR3: CASSLDSSGNTIYF
V: TRBV5-1; J: TRBJ2-6; CDR3: CASTSGSGANVLTF
V: TRBV28; J: TRBJ2-2; CDR3: CASSLGGNTGELFF
V: TRBV18; J: TRBJ1-1; CDR3: CASSGGEGTEAFF
V: TRBV5-1; J: TRBJ2-1; CDR3: CASSPGERGDEQFF
V: TRBV27; J: TRBJ2-7; CDR3: CASSLRQDSGQYF